This T cell receptor (beta chain) was documented in a study of OX40 agonist ivuxolimab in advanced cancers. General study findings and limits: Expanded peripheral T cell antigen specificity was not determined. The average count of expanded clones was higher among CD8+ T cells than among CD4+.

The CDR3 covers 13 residues. Germline CDR1 GTSNPN, CDR2 SVGIG (reference sequence). Trimming shortened V by 5 bases and J by 6 bases, and 13 bases separated the two germline ends. Points on this clone: The target antigen is unknown.

Repertoires were generated with immunoSEQ multiplex PCR, while TCRdb's copy carries only in-frame clones and drops some. Of 81,000 or so clones listed, 91% are singletons. The TCR originated in an adult with an advanced solid tumor such as melanoma, head and neck, liver or kidney cancer. Sample: CD4+ or CD8+ T cells sorted from blood, taken in a trial of the OX40 agonist ivuxolimab. This rearrangement joins TRBV30 to TRBJ1-4; D may be TRBD1 (6 bases). CDR3: CAWSTGADEKLFF. The CDR3 coding sequence is TGTGCCTGGTCGACAGGTGCTGATGAAAAACTGTTTTTT.